A selection of T cell receptor beta chains follows, all from one sample in a study of cytomegalovirus exposure and HLA in healthy donors. Profiled with immunoSEQ multiplex PCR; TCRdb holds only in-frame clones, not every one. The table includes some 160,000 clones, about four fifths detected once. The sample taken for sequencing was PBMCs. The origin of the receptors is a woman aged 40 to 50 in good health and CMV-seropositive. CDR3s include the opening cysteine and the closing phenylalanine or tryptophan. The order of the fields is clone size, J gene, V gene, D gene, CDR3 DNA, CDR3 protein. D genes are given only for firm matches. Size is stated for part of the rows, as once, few or many counts, or as a class when the clone is expanded.

abundance: -
j_gene: TRBJ2-1
v_gene: TRBV7-3
d_gene: -
CDR3nt: TGTGCCAGCAGCCCCCGGCCAGGGGCGCTTAATGAGCAGTTCTTC
CDR3aa: CASSPRPGALNEQFF

abundance: -
j_gene: TRBJ2-7
v_gene: TRBV28
d_gene: TRBD1
CDR3nt: TGTGCCAGCACCCAAAGGGGGACAGTCTACGAGCAGTACTTC
CDR3aa: CASTQRGTVYEQYF

abundance: -
j_gene: TRBJ2-3
v_gene: TRBV7-9
d_gene: TRBD2
CDR3nt: TGTGCCAGCAGCTTGAGCGGGACTACTAGCACAGATACGCAGTATTTT
CDR3aa: CASSLSGTTSTDTQYF

abundance: -
j_gene: TRBJ2-6
v_gene: TRBV6-6
d_gene: -
CDR3nt: TGTGCCAGCAGTACAGGTTCTGGGGCCAACGTCCTGACTTTC
CDR3aa: CASSTGSGANVLTF

abundance: -
j_gene: TRBJ2-1
v_gene: TRBV15
d_gene: TRBD2
CDR3nt: TGTGCCACCAGCAGAGGAATCGGCGGGAGAAACTCCTACAATGAGCAGTTCTTC
CDR3aa: CATSRGIGGRNSYNEQFF

abundance: once
j_gene: TRBJ1-6
v_gene: TRBV7-2
d_gene: -
CDR3nt: TGTGCCAGCAGCTTAGGCAGGGGAGAATATAATTCACCCCTCCACTTT
CDR3aa: CASSLGRGEYNSPLHF

abundance: -
j_gene: TRBJ2-1
v_gene: TRBV7-7
d_gene: -
CDR3nt: TGTGCCAGCAGCTTGGACCGGGGGAATGAGCAGTTCTTC
CDR3aa: CASSLDRGNEQFF

abundance: -
j_gene: TRBJ2-3
v_gene: TRBV5-1
d_gene: -
CDR3nt: TGCGCCAGCAGCTTGGTGGGGGGAACTCCCACAGATACGCAGTATTTT
CDR3aa: CASSLVGGTPTDTQYF

abundance: -
j_gene: TRBJ2-5
v_gene: TRBV7-6
d_gene: -
CDR3nt: TGTGCCAGCAGCTTAGGTTGGGCAGGGCCGATGGAAGAGACCCAGTACTTC
CDR3aa: CASSLGWAGPMEETQYF

abundance: -
j_gene: TRBJ2-7
v_gene: TRBV28
d_gene: -
CDR3nt: TGTGCCAGCAGTAGGACAAATCTCTACGAGCAGTACTTC
CDR3aa: CASSRTNLYEQYF

abundance: -
j_gene: TRBJ2-5
v_gene: TRBV7-8
d_gene: TRBD2
CDR3nt: TGTGCCAGCAGCTTAGACCTAGCGGCGCGAGAGACCCAGTACTTC
CDR3aa: CASSLDLAARETQYF

abundance: -
j_gene: TRBJ1-2
v_gene: TRBV7-2
d_gene: -
CDR3nt: TGTGCCAGCAGCTTAGCGGCGGCCCTCAATAAGGGCTACACCTTC
CDR3aa: CASSLAAALNKGYTF

abundance: -
j_gene: TRBJ1-6
v_gene: TRBV27
d_gene: TRBD1
CDR3nt: TGTGCCAGCAGTTTGATAGGGGACAGCAGCCCAAATTCACCCCTCCACTTT
CDR3aa: CASSLIGDSSPNSPLHF

abundance: -
j_gene: TRBJ2-3
v_gene: TRBV5-1
d_gene: -
CDR3nt: TGCGCCAGCAGCTTCTCAGCGGAGTACACAGATACGCAGTATTTT
CDR3aa: CASSFSAEYTDTQYF

abundance: -
j_gene: TRBJ1-5
v_gene: TRBV19
d_gene: -
CDR3nt: TGTGCCAGTAGTCCCTTCGACACGGGCAATCAGCCCCAGCATTTT
CDR3aa: CASSPFDTGNQPQHF

abundance: -
j_gene: TRBJ2-7
v_gene: TRBV30
d_gene: -
CDR3nt: TGTGCCTGGAGATCCGGCGGGAACTACGAGCAGTACTTC
CDR3aa: CAWRSGGNYEQYF

abundance: -
j_gene: TRBJ2-3
v_gene: TRBV7-2
d_gene: -
CDR3nt: TGTGCCAGCAGCCCCTCCGGGACTCAGGGTACAGATACGCAGTATTTT
CDR3aa: CASSPSGTQGTDTQYF

abundance: -
j_gene: TRBJ2-5
v_gene: TRBV19
d_gene: -
CDR3nt: TGTGCCAGTAGTCCCCGCGCCGGGACTCTGCGGGAGACCCAGTACTTC
CDR3aa: CASSPRAGTLRETQYF

abundance: few
j_gene: TRBJ2-7
v_gene: TRBV28
d_gene: TRBD1
CDR3nt: TGTGCCAGCAGTGCTTACTCCGACAGGGTCGAGCAGTACTTC
CDR3aa: CASSAYSDRVEQYF

abundance: -
j_gene: TRBJ2-4
v_gene: TRBV7-2
d_gene: TRBD1
CDR3nt: TGTGCCAGCAGCTCCGGGACAGGGGGCGGCAACATTCAGTACTTC
CDR3aa: CASSSGTGGGNIQYF

abundance: -
j_gene: TRBJ2-7
v_gene: TRBV6-6
d_gene: -
CDR3nt: TGTGCCAGCAGGGGGGGACAGCTTCCTCTTGGCGAGCAGTACTTC
CDR3aa: CASRGGQLPLGEQYF

abundance: -
j_gene: TRBJ2-2
v_gene: TRBV6-5
d_gene: TRBD2
CDR3nt: TGTGCCAGCAGACCGGGACTAGGTTACGCCGGGGAGCTGTTTTTT
CDR3aa: CASRPGLGYAGELFF

abundance: -
j_gene: TRBJ2-7
v_gene: TRBV6-1
d_gene: -
CDR3nt: TGTGCCAGCAGTGAACAGGGAATCTACGAGCAGTACTTC
CDR3aa: CASSEQGIYEQYF

abundance: -
j_gene: TRBJ1-2
v_gene: TRBV11-2
d_gene: -
CDR3nt: TGTGCCAGCAGGCATGGGGAGGGTGGCTACACCTTC
CDR3aa: CASRHGEGGYTF

abundance: -
j_gene: TRBJ2-3
v_gene: TRBV6-1
d_gene: -
CDR3nt: TGTGCCAGCAATCCCAGTTTTAGCACAGATACGCAGTATTTT
CDR3aa: CASNPSFSTDTQYF

abundance: few
j_gene: TRBJ1-1
v_gene: TRBV15
d_gene: -
CDR3nt: TGTGCCACCAGCAGAGGGGACTCGGGTAATGGAGCTTTCTTT
CDR3aa: CATSRGDSGNGAFF

abundance: -
j_gene: TRBJ1-6
v_gene: TRBV30
d_gene: -
CDR3nt: TGTGCCTGGAGCACAAATGGGGGGGAGAATTCACCCCTCCACTTT
CDR3aa: CAWSTNGGENSPLHF

abundance: -
j_gene: TRBJ1-5
v_gene: TRBV18
d_gene: -
CDR3nt: TGTGCCAGCTCAACCAGGGTCGGGACAAGTAGCATGGGCAATCAGCCCCAGCATTTT
CDR3aa: CASSTRVGTSSMGNQPQHF

abundance: -
j_gene: TRBJ2-5
v_gene: TRBV27
d_gene: TRBD2
CDR3nt: TGTGCCAGCAGTTCTCTAATACAGACTAGCGGGAGGGCCCGAGAGACCCAGTACTTC
CDR3aa: CASSSLIQTSGRARETQYF

abundance: -
j_gene: TRBJ2-7
v_gene: TRBV13
d_gene: -
CDR3nt: TGTGCCAGCAGCTCACAACCTTTTGGTGGTCCCACCTCCTCCTACGAGCAGTACTTC
CDR3aa: CASSSQPFGGPTSSYEQYF

abundance: -
j_gene: TRBJ2-7
v_gene: TRBV5-1
d_gene: -
CDR3nt: TGCGCCAGCAGCTTTCAACAAGGCGGAAAGGAGTACTTC
CDR3aa: CASSFQQGGKEYF

abundance: -
j_gene: TRBJ1-1
v_gene: TRBV18
d_gene: -
CDR3nt: TGTGCCAGCTCACCAATGCTAACGGAAGCTTTCTTT
CDR3aa: CASSPMLTEAFF

abundance: -
j_gene: TRBJ2-7
v_gene: TRBV18
d_gene: -
CDR3nt: TGTGCCAGCTCACCAACTCGTCTCGTTAGCCCCGGTCAGCAGTACTTC
CDR3aa: CASSPTRLVSPGQQYF

abundance: -
j_gene: TRBJ2-2
v_gene: TRBV5-4
d_gene: TRBD2
CDR3nt: TGTGCCAGCAGCTTGGGACTAGCGGGAGGGAACACCGGGGAGCTGTTTTTT
CDR3aa: CASSLGLAGGNTGELFF

abundance: -
j_gene: TRBJ1-2
v_gene: TRBV12-5
d_gene: -
CDR3nt: TGTGCTAGTGGTACCGGGCGAGCGGGGGGCTACACCTTC
CDR3aa: CASGTGRAGGYTF

abundance: -
j_gene: TRBJ2-5
v_gene: TRBV5-5
d_gene: TRBD1
CDR3nt: TGTGCCACCGGACAGGGGCACGAGACCCAGTACTTC
CDR3aa: CATGQGHETQYF

abundance: -
j_gene: TRBJ2-7
v_gene: TRBV11-3
d_gene: TRBD1
CDR3nt: TGTGCCAGCAGTCCCAACAGGGGGCTCTCCTACGAGCAGTACTTC
CDR3aa: CASSPNRGLSYEQYF

abundance: -
j_gene: TRBJ2-7
v_gene: TRBV5-4
d_gene: -
CDR3nt: TGTGCCAGCAGCTTTACAGGGTACGAGCAGTACTTC
CDR3aa: CASSFTGYEQYF

abundance: -
j_gene: TRBJ2-4
v_gene: TRBV19
d_gene: TRBD1
CDR3nt: TGTGCCAGTAGTATAGATCACGGGACAGGGACCAAAAACATTCAGTACTTC
CDR3aa: CASSIDHGTGTKNIQYF

abundance: -
j_gene: TRBJ1-2
v_gene: TRBV9
d_gene: -
CDR3nt: TGTGCCAGCAGCGTGAATCCCGCCAGACTCCGTCCTAACTATGGCTACACCTTC
CDR3aa: CASSVNPARLRPNYGYTF

abundance: -
j_gene: TRBJ1-1
v_gene: TRBV7-5
d_gene: -
CDR3nt: TGTGCCAGAAGCTTAAATATTCGCGTTCCTCTGATCACTGAAGCTTTCTTT
CDR3aa: CARSLNIRVPLITEAFF

abundance: -
j_gene: TRBJ1-3
v_gene: TRBV28
d_gene: -
CDR3nt: TGTGCCAGCAGTCCGCCCGGGACTCCCGGAAACACCATATATTTT
CDR3aa: CASSPPGTPGNTIYF

abundance: few
j_gene: TRBJ2-3
v_gene: TRBV2
d_gene: -
CDR3nt: TGTGCCAGCAGCGGAGGGTATGTGCAGTATTTT
CDR3aa: CASSGGYVQYF

abundance: -
j_gene: TRBJ2-3
v_gene: TRBV5-6
d_gene: -
CDR3nt: TGTGCCAGCAGCTTCCGGACTAACACAGATACGCAGTATTTT
CDR3aa: CASSFRTNTDTQYF

abundance: -
j_gene: TRBJ2-7
v_gene: TRBV6-5
d_gene: -
CDR3nt: TGTGCCAGCAGTCCCGATGGTACAGCCGAGCAGTACTTC
CDR3aa: CASSPDGTAEQYF

abundance: few
j_gene: TRBJ1-4
v_gene: TRBV7-9
d_gene: -
CDR3nt: TGTGCCAGCAGCGAACAGGGATGGGATGAAAAACTGTTTTTT
CDR3aa: CASSEQGWDEKLFF

abundance: -
j_gene: TRBJ2-7
v_gene: TRBV10-3
d_gene: TRBD1
CDR3nt: TGTGCCATCACTGAGGGACAGGGGATCGACGAGCAGTACTTC
CDR3aa: CAITEGQGIDEQYF

abundance: -
j_gene: TRBJ2-7
v_gene: TRBV28
d_gene: TRBD1
CDR3nt: TGTGCCAGCAGTTTAGCGACAGGGACCAGCTCCTACGAGCAGTACTTC
CDR3aa: CASSLATGTSSYEQYF

abundance: once
j_gene: TRBJ2-7
v_gene: TRBV10-2
d_gene: TRBD1
CDR3nt: TGCGCCAGCAGTGAGTCTACAGGGGGGTACGAGCAGTACTTC
CDR3aa: CASSESTGGYEQYF

abundance: -
j_gene: TRBJ1-1
v_gene: TRBV7-9
d_gene: -
CDR3nt: TGTGCCAGCAGCAGGCAGGGCCCAATGAACACTGAAGCTTTCTTT
CDR3aa: CASSRQGPMNTEAFF

abundance: -
j_gene: TRBJ1-1
v_gene: TRBV18
d_gene: -
CDR3nt: TGTGCCAGCTGTCCGGGGGAATGCGGAGCTTTCTTT
CDR3aa: CASCPGECGAFF

abundance: -
j_gene: TRBJ2-3
v_gene: TRBV7-6
d_gene: TRBD1
CDR3nt: TGTGCCAGCAGCTCCCGGGACAGGGTAGATACGCAGTATTTT
CDR3aa: CASSSRDRVDTQYF

abundance: -
j_gene: TRBJ2-1
v_gene: TRBV6-5
d_gene: -
CDR3nt: TGTGCCAGCAGAATCGTCGCTGCGGGGACCAATGAGCAGTTCTTC
CDR3aa: CASRIVAAGTNEQFF

abundance: many
j_gene: TRBJ2-3
v_gene: TRBV15
d_gene: TRBD2
CDR3nt: TGTGCCACCAATGATTCGCGGGAGGCCCGGGGCACAGATACGCAGTATTTT
CDR3aa: CATNDSREARGTDTQYF

abundance: -
j_gene: TRBJ2-1
v_gene: TRBV7-9
d_gene: TRBD2
CDR3nt: TGTGCCAGCAGCTTACGGCTAGCGGGAGCAAACAATGAGCAGTTCTTC
CDR3aa: CASSLRLAGANNEQFF